This T cell receptor (beta chain) was identified in a study of STAT5B mutations in CD4+ large granular lymphocyte leukemia. Libraries were prepared by immunoSEQ multiplex PCR; TCRdb keeps only in-frame clonotypes and omits some of them. The sample carries tens of thousands of clones, around 73% recorded once. Per germline, CDR1 MNHEY and CDR2 SVGAGI. V was clipped by 2 bases and J by 3 bases, with 11 bases between them. The CDR3 has 14 residues. The material sequenced was CD4+ T cells from blood buffy coats. This sequence originates from a human donor in good health. The rearrangement uses TRBV6-5 and TRBJ2-7; unclear D gene. CDR3 region: CASSYAGPNYEQYF. DNA of the CDR3: TGTGCCAGCAGTTACGCCGGGCCAAACTACGAGCAGTACTTC.